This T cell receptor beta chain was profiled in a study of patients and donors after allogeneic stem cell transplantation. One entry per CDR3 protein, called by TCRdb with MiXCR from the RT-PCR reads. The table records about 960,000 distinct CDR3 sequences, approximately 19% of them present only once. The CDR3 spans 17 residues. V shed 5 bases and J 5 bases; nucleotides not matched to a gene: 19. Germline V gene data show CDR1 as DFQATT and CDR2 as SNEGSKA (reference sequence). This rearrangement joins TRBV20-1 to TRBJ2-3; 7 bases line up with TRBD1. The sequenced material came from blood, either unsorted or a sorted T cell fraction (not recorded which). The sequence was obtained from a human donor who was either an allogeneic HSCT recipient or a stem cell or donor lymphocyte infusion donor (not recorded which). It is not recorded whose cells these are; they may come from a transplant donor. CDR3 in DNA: TGCAGTGCTCCCGACACTTTCCGGGACAGTAGGAAAGATACGCAGTATTTT. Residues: CSAPDTFRDSRKDTQYF.